A selection of T cell receptor beta chains follows, all from one sample in a study of CD8 T cells in ankylosing spondylitis. TCRdb processed the 5' RACE reads anew with MiXCR; each CDR3 protein has one entry. The profile covers approximately 400,000 distinct CDR3 sequences, with about 25% appearing a single time and roughly 0.9% taken by the ten largest. Material for sequencing was blood, either unsorted or a sorted T cell fraction (not recorded which). These receptors came from a male donor with ankylosing spondylitis. Both conserved end residues are part of each CDR3. The order of the fields is J gene, V gene, clone size, D gene, CDR3 DNA, CDR3 protein. A D gene is named only where the DNA matches it firmly. Clone size is shown for a subset of rows, as once, few, many or a class of expanded clone.

TRBJ2-6 | TRBV7-2 | NA | NA | TGTGCCAGCAGCCCACAGGGTACTGGGGCCAACGTCCTGACTTTC | CASSPQGTGANVLTF
TRBJ2-1 | TRBV7-9 | NA | TRBD2 | TGTGCCAGCAGCGCCTCCCGGGCGGGAGGTCGCAATGAGCAGTTCTTC | CASSASRAGGRNEQFF
TRBJ2-3 | TRBV5-1 | NA | TRBD2 | TGCGCCAGCAGCCCTGAGGGACTAGCGGGAGTGGGAGATACGCAGTATTTT | CASSPEGLAGVGDTQYF
TRBJ2-3 | TRBV6-5 | few | NA | TGTGCCAGCAGTTACTCAGGGCGAGCCAGCTCCACAGATACGCAGTATTTT | CASSYSGRASSTDTQYF
TRBJ2-3 | TRBV20-1 | few | NA | TGCAGTGCTAGATACGGGGGCCCCACAGATACGCAGTATTTT | CSARYGGPTDTQYF
TRBJ2-5 | TRBV11-2 | NA | NA | TGTGCCAGCAGCCCATTCAGAGGGGAAAGGGAGACCCAGTACTTC | CASSPFRGERETQYF
TRBJ2-2 | TRBV3-1 | few | TRBD2 | TGTGCCAGCAGCCGGTTATCTAGCGGGAACACCGGGGAGCTGTTTTTT | CASSRLSSGNTGELFF
TRBJ1-6 | TRBV5-6 | NA | NA | TGTGCCAGCAGCTTGTGGCAGATTAATTCACCCCTCCACTTT | CASSLWQINSPLHF
TRBJ1-2 | TRBV20-1 | NA | NA | TGCAGTGCTAGTGCCCCCCGGTCTAACTATGGCTACACCTTC | CSASAPRSNYGYTF
TRBJ1-2 | TRBV5-6 | NA | TRBD1 | TGTGCCAGCAGCCCGGGGACAGGGGAAGGCTACACCTTC | CASSPGTGEGYTF
TRBJ2-5 | TRBV29-1 | few | NA | TGCAGCGTTGAACAAGAGACCCAGTACTTC | CSVEQETQYF
TRBJ2-1 | TRBV12-3/TRBV12-4 | few | NA | TGTGCCAGCCGGGGACCGAACAATGAGCAGTTCTTC | CASRGPNNEQFF
TRBJ2-1 | TRBV5-1 | few | TRBD2 | TGCGCCAGCAGCTTGGATGGGACTAGCATATACAATGAGCAGTTCTTC | CASSLDGTSIYNEQFF
TRBJ1-4 | TRBV2 | few | NA | TGTGCCAGCACCGAGGGGTCCAGGGGAGTTGAAAAACTGTTTTTT | CASTEGSRGVEKLFF
TRBJ2-6 | TRBV3-1 | NA | TRBD1 | TGTGCCAGCAGCCAACGCCAGGGGGCCCTTGCGGGGGCCAACGTCCTGACTTTC | CASSQRQGALAGANVLTF
TRBJ1-3 | TRBV12-3/TRBV12-4 | NA | NA | TGTGCCAGCAGTTCACACTCTGGAAACACCATATATTTT | CASSSHSGNTIYF
TRBJ2-1 | TRBV11-2 | once | NA | TGTGCCAGCAGCTTAGAGTTGGTTCGGTCCCTTTCCTACAATGAGCAGTTCTTC | CASSLELVRSLSYNEQFF
TRBJ2-5 | TRBV9 | many | NA | TGTGCCAGCAGCGTAGGGGGCGGGGCAGGGGCCCGCGCGGAGACCCAGTACTTC | CASSVGGGAGARAETQYF
TRBJ1-5 | TRBV7-2 | few | NA | TGTGCCAGCAGCTCGGGGATCAATCAGCCCCAGCATTTT | CASSSGINQPQHF
TRBJ1-5 | TRBV12-3/TRBV12-4 | few | TRBD1 | TGTGCCAGCAGTCCCAGGGGGCGCGGCAATCAGCCCCAGCATTTT | CASSPRGRGNQPQHF
TRBJ1-1 | TRBV2 | NA | TRBD1 | TGTGCCAGCAGGGTGACAGGGGGCGCCCGGTTATCTGAAGCTTTCTTT | CASRVTGGARLSEAFF
TRBJ2-1 | TRBV7-6 | few | NA | TGTGCCAGCAGCTTAACCGGGGAGCAGTTCTTC | CASSLTGEQFF
TRBJ2-3 | TRBV2 | few | NA | TGTGCCCACAAGGACCCAGGGACCACAGATACGCAGTATTTT | CAHKDPGTTDTQYF
TRBJ2-3 | TRBV5-1 | NA | NA | TGCGCCAGCAGCTTCGGGACAAATACAGATACGCAGTATTTT | CASSFGTNTDTQYF
TRBJ2-5 | TRBV7-9 | many | NA | TGTGCCAGCAGCTTAACCCAGGGTCGGCAAGAGACCCAGTACTTC | CASSLTQGRQETQYF
TRBJ1-1 | TRBV7-9 | few | NA | TGTGCCAGCAGCTTAACCAGCGGAGATGAAGCTTTCTTT | CASSLTSGDEAFF
TRBJ2-2 | TRBV12-3/TRBV12-4 | few | NA | TGTGCCAGCAGTTTAAACCTGCAGGGCACCGGGGAGCTGTTTTTT | CASSLNLQGTGELFF
TRBJ2-2 | TRBV24-1 | few | NA | TGTGCCACCAGTGATCCCCGACAAGTGAACACCGGGGAGCTGTTTTTT | CATSDPRQVNTGELFF
TRBJ1-5 | TRBV10-3 | few | NA | TGTGCCATCAGTGACAGCAATCAGCCCCAGCATTTT | CAISDSNQPQHF
TRBJ2-2 | TRBV29-1 | NA | NA | TGCAGCGCACTGGTGGGGGGCGGAAGCGGGGAGCTGTTTTTT | CSALVGGGSGELFF
TRBJ2-1 | TRBV29-1 | NA | TRBD1 | TGCAGCGTCCTACCGATAGGACAGGGGGTGACCCGACCCCTTTCCTACAATGAGCAGTTCTTC | CSVLPIGQGVTRPLSYNEQFF
TRBJ2-1 | TRBV18 | NA | TRBD2 | TGTGCCAGCTCACCGCTAGCGGGAGAGGGTGAGCAGTTCTTC | CASSPLAGEGEQFF
TRBJ1-5 | TRBV29-1 | NA | NA | TGCAGCGTTCAAGTGGGGGGCCAGCCCCAGCATTTT | CSVQVGGQPQHF
TRBJ1-2 | TRBV12-3/TRBV12-4 | few | TRBD1 | TGTGCCAGCAGTTTTTCGGGACAGGGTGCCTATGGCTACACCTTC | CASSFSGQGAYGYTF
TRBJ1-2 | TRBV10-3 | few | NA | TGTGCCATCAGGCGCACGGGGGACTATGGCTACACCTTC | CAIRRTGDYGYTF
TRBJ2-7 | TRBV25-1 | NA | NA | TGTGCCAGCAGTGAGCGGGTTAGCTCCTACGAGCAGTACTTC | CASSERVSSYEQYF
TRBJ1-5 | TRBV4-2 | NA | NA | TGTGCCAGCAGCCAAGGTAACAGCCATAGCAATCAGCCCCAGCATTTT | CASSQGNSHSNQPQHF
TRBJ2-1 | TRBV15 | NA | NA | TGTGCCACCAGCATCATCATCGGCTCTAACAATGAGCAGTTCTTC | CATSIIIGSNNEQFF
TRBJ2-5 | TRBV27 | NA | NA | TGTGCCAGCAGTTTTGACTGGAGGTACCAAGAGACCCAGTACTTC | CASSFDWRYQETQYF
TRBJ1-1 | TRBV13 | NA | TRBD1 | TGTGCCAGCAGCTCCCGGGACAGCGTTTCTGTTACTGAAGCTTTCTTT | CASSSRDSVSVTEAFF
TRBJ2-1 | TRBV7-6 | NA | TRBD2 | TGTGCCAGCAGCTCCAGGACTAGCGGGAGTGACAATGAGCAGTTCTTC | CASSSRTSGSDNEQFF
TRBJ2-1 | TRBV7-7 | NA | NA | TGTGCCAGCAGCCGTGACCAGGTGGGCTCCTACAATGAGCAGTTCTTC | CASSRDQVGSYNEQFF
TRBJ2-3 | TRBV18 | few | TRBD2 | TGTGCCAGCTCACCAGAGACGAGGGAGGGCTCCACAGATACGCAGTATTTT | CASSPETREGSTDTQYF